The clone carrying this TCR beta chain turned up a few times. Its antigen remains unknown. This record belongs to a study of T cell responses to AZD1222 COVID-19 vaccine. The study's findings and limits: Spike-specific TCR breadth and depth were elevated following two AZD1222 doses. CD4 TCRs covered the whole spike, strongest at regions 160-218 and 743-854. Clonal diversity was possibly underestimated, and white British individuals and females predominated among donors.

This table comes from immunoSEQ multiplex PCR, and its TCRdb copy is limited to in-frame clones, with some not included. The table has about 93,000 clones, over 70% seen once. The length of the CDR3 is 15 residues. CDR1 and CDR2 from the germline V gene are SNHLY and FYNNEI. The V end lost 9 bases, the J end lost 6 bases, and 23 bases lay between the germline ends. The sequence derives from an adult in good health. J is TRBJ1-1 and V is TRBV2; weak D call: TRBD1 (6 bases). Sequencing was performed on peripheral blood, taken on day 0 of AZD1222 vaccination. CDR3 sequence reads: CARGGEAGLSSEAFF. CDR3 DNA: TGTGCCAGGGGGGGCGAGGCAGGGCTATCGTCTGAAGCTTTCTTT. Together with reference TRBV2 and TRBJ1-1, the CDR3 gives the full variable domain: EPEVTQTPSHQVTQMGQEVILRCVPISNHLYFYWYRQILGQKVEFLVSFYNNEISEKSEIFDDQFSVERPDGSNFTLKIRSTKLEDSAMYFCARGGEAGLSSEAFFGQGTRLTVV.